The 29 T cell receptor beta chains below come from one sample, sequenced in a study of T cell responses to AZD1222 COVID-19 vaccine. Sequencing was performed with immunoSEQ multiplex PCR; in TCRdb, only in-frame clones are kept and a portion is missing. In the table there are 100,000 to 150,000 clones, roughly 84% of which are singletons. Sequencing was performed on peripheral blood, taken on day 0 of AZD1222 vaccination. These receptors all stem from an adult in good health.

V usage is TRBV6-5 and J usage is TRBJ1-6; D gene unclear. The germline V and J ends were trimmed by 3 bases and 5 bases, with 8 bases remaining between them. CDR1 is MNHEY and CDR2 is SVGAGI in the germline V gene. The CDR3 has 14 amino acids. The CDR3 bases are TGTGCCAGCAGTTATGGTTCAGATAATTCACCCCTCCACTTT. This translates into CASSYGSDNSPLHF.

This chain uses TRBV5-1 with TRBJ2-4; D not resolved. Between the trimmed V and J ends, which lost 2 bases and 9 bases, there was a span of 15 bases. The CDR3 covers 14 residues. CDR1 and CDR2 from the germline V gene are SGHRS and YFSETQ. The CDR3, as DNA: TGCGCCAGCAGCTTCACAGAGTTCACGGGCATTCAGTACTTC. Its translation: CASSFTEFTGIQYF.

CDR3 coding DNA: TGTGCCAGCGGGACTAGCGGCGCCTACGAGCAGTACTTC. Encoded protein: CASGTSGAYEQYF. The chain carries TRBV10-3 and TRBJ2-7; TRBD2 matches at 11 bases. This CDR3 is 13 amino acids long. The V gene end was trimmed by 10 bases and the J gene end by 2 bases; junction bases not matched to a gene: 4. Germline loops: CDR1 ENHRY, CDR2 SYGVKD.

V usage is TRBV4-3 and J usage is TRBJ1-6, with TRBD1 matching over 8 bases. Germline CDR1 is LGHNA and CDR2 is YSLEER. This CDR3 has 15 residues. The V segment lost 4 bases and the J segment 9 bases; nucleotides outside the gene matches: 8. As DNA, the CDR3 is TGCGCCAGCAGCCGGATGACAGGGGAGGGTTCACCCCTCCACTTT. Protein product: CASSRMTGEGSPLHF.

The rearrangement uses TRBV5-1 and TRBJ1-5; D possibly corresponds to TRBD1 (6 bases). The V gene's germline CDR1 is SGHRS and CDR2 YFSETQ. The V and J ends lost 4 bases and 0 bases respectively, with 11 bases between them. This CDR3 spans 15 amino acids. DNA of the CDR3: TGCGCCAGCAGCCGGACAGACTCTAGCAATCAGCCCCAGCATTTT. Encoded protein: CASSRTDSSNQPQHF.

For the CDR3, the DNA is TGTGCCAGCACACCCGAGGATGCTTCCCTTAACTATGGCTACACCTTC. Translated, it gives CASTPEDASLNYGYTF. The V and J genes are TRBV2 and TRBJ1-2, with no clear D. V dropped 7 bases and J dropped 1 base, with 19 bases sitting between them. The CDR3 loop spans 16 amino acids. CDR1 SNHLY and CDR2 FYNNEI come from the germline V gene. Supplemented by reference TRBV2 and TRBJ1-2, the full variable domain reads EPEVTQTPSHQVTQMGQEVILRCVPISNHLYFYWYRQILGQKVEFLVSFYNNEISEKSEIFDDQFSVERPDGSNFTLKIRSTKLEDSAMYFCASTPEDASLNYGYTFGSGTRLTVV.

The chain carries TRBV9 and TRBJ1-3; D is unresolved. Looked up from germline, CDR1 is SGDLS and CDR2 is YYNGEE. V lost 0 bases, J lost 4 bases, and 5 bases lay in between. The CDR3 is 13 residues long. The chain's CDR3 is CASSVDRGNTIYF. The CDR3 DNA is TGTGCCAGCAGCGTAGACAGAGGAAACACCATATATTTT.

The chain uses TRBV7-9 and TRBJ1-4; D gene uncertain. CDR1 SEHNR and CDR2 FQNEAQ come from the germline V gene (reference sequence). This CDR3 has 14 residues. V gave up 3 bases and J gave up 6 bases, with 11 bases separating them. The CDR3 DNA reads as TGTGCCAGCAGCTTCTTTCAGTCTGATGAAAAACTGTTTTTT. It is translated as CASSFFQSDEKLFF.

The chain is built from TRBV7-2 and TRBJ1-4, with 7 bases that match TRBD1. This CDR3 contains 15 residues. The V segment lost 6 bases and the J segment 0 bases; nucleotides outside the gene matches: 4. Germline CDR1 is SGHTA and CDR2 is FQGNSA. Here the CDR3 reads CASRETGATNEKLFF. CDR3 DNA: TGTGCCAGCAGAGAAACAGGGGCAACTAATGAAAAACTGTTTTTT.

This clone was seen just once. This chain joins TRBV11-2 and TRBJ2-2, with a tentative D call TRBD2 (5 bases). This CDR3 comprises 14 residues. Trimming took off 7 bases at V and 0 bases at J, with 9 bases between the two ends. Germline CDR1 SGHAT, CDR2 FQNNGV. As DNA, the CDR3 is TGTGCCAGCACCCCGGAGGCGAACACCGGGGAGCTGTTTTTT. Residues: CASTPEANTGELFF.

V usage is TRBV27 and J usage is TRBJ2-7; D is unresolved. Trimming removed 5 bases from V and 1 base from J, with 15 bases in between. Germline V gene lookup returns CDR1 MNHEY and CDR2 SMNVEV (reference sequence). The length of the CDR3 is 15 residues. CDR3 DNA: TGTGCCAGCAGTCACAACCTCGATGGGTCCTACGAGCAGTACTTC. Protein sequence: CASSHNLDGSYEQYF.

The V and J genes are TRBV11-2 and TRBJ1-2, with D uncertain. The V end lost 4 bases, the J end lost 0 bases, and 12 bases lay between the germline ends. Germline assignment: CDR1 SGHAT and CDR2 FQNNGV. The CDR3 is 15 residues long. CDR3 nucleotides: TGTGCCAGCAGCTCGGTTGGAGATCCTAACTATGGCTACACCTTC. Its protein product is CASSSVGDPNYGYTF.

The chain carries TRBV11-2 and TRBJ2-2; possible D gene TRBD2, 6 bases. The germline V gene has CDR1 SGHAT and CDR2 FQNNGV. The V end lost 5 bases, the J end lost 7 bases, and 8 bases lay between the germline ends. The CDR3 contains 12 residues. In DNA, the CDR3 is TGTGCCAGCAGCGCGGGAAGCGGGGAGCTGTTTTTT. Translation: CASSAGSGELFF.

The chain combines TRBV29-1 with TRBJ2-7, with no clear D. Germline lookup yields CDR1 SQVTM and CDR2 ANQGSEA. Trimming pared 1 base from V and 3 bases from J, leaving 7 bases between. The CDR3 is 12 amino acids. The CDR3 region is CSVEVVDYEQYF. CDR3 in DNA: TGCAGCGTTGAAGTGGTCGACTACGAGCAGTACTTC.

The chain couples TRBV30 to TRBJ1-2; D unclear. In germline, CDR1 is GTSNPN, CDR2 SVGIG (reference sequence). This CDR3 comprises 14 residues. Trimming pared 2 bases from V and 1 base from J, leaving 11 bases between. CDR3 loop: CAWSPTGSNYGYTF. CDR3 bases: TGTGCCTGGAGTCCGACGGGGAGTAACTATGGCTACACCTTC. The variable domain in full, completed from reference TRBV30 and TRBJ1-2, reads SQTIHQWPATLVQPVGSPLSLECTVEGTSNPNLYWYRQAAGRGLQLLFYSVGIGQISSEVPQNLSASRPQDRQFILSSKKLLLSDSGFYLCAWSPTGSNYGYTFGSGTRLTVV.

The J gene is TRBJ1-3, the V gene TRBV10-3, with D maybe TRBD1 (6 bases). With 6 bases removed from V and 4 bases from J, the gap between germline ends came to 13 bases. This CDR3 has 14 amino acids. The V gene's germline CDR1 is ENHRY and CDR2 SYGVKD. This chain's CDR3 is CAIRGGGSGNTIYF. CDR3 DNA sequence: TGTGCCATCAGAGGTGGGGGCTCGGGAAACACCATATATTTT.

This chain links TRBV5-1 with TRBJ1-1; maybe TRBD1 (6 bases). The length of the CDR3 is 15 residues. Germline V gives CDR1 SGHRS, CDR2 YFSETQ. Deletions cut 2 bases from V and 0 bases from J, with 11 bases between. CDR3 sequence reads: CASSLGSGVNTEAFF. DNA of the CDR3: TGCGCCAGCAGCTTAGGATCAGGGGTGAACACTGAAGCTTTCTTT.

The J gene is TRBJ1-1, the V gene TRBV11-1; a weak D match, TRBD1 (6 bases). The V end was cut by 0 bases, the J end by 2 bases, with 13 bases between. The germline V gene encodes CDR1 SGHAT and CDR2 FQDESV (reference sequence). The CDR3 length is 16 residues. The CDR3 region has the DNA TGTGCCAGCAGCTTAGCGCTGTCAGGGGATAACACTGAAGCTTTCTTT. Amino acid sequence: CASSLALSGDNTEAFF.

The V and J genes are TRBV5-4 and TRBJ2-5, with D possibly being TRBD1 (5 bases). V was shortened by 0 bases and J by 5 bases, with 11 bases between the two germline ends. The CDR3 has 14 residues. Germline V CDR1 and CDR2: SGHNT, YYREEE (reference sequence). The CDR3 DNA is TGTGCCAGCAGCTTGGTGGCAGGGATGGAGACCCAGTACTTC. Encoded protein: CASSLVAGMETQYF.

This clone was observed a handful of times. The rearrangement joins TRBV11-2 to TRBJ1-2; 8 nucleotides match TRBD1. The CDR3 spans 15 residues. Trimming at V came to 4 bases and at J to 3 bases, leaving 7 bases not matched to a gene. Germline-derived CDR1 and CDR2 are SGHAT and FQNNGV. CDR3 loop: CASSSIRGPDYGYTF. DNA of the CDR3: TGTGCCAGCAGCTCCATCAGGGGGCCAGACTATGGCTACACCTTC.

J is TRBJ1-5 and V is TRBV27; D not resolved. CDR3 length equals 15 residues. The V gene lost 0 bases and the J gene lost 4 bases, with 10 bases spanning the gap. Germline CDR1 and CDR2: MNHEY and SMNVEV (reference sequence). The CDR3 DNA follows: TGTGCCAGCAGTTTATCGGCCCAGCCTAATCAGCCCCAGCATTTT. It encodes CASSLSAQPNQPQHF.

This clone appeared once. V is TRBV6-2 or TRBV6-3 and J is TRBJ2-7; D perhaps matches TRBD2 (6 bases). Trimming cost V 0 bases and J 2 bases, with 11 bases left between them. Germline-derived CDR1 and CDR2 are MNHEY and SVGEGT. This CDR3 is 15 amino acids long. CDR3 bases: TGTGCCAGCAGTTACTCGAGCGGCGGGGCCTACGAGCAGTACTTC. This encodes CASSYSSGGAYEQYF.

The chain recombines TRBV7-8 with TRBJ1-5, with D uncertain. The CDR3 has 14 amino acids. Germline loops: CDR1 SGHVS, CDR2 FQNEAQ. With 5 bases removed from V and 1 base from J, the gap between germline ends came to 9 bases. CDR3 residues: CASSPEQSNQPQHF. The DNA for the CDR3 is TGTGCCAGCAGCCCAGAACAGAGCAATCAGCCCCAGCATTTT.

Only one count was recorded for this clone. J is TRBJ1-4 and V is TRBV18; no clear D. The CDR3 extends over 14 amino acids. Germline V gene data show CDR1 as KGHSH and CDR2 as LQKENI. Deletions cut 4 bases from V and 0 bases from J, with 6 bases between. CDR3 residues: CASSLTATNEKLFF. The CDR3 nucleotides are TGTGCCAGCTCACTCACTGCAACTAATGAAAAACTGTTTTTT.

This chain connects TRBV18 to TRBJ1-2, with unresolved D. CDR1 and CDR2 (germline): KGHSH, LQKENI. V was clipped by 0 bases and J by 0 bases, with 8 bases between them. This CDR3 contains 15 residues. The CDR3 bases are TGTGCCAGCTCACCACCGAGCAGAGCTAACTATGGCTACACCTTC. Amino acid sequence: CASSPPSRANYGYTF.

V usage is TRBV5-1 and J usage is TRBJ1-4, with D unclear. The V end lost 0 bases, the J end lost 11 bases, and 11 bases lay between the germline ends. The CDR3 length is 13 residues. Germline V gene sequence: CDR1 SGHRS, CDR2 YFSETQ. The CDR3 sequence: CASSLERVEKLFF. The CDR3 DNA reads TGCGCCAGCAGCTTGGAAAGGGTCGAGAAACTGTTTTTT.

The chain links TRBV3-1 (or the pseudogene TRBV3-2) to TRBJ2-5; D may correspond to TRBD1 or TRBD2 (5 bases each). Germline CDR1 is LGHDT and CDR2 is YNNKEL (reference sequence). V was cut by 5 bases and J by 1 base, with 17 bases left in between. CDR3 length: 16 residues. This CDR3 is CASSYAWDPIQETQYF. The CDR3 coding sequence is TGTGCCAGCAGCTATGCTTGGGACCCCATCCAAGAGACCCAGTACTTC.

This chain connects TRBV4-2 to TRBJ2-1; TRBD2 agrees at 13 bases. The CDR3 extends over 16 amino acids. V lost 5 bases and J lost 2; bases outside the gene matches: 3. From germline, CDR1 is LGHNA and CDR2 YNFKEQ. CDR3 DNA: TGTGCCAGCAGCTATGGACTAGCGGGGGCCTACAATGAGCAGTTCTTC. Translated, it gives CASSYGLAGAYNEQFF.

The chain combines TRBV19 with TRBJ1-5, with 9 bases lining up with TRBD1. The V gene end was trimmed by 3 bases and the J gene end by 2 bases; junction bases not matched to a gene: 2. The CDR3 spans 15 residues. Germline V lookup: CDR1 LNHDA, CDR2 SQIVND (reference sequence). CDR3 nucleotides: TGTGCCAGTAGTATGGACAGGGGTGGCAATCAGCCCCAGCATTTT. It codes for CASSMDRGGNQPQHF.